This T cell receptor beta chain was recovered during a study of blood T cell repertoires in COVID-19. The wider study: Material from acute and convalescent COVID-19 was sourced from the United States, Italy and Spain. T cells, B-cell-depleted T cells, or PBMCs supplied cDNA or gDNA.

This clone has just one count. V was pared by 6 bases and J by 4 bases, with 34 bases between. Germline CDR1 is SNHLY and CDR2 is FYNNEI. The CDR3 extends over 21 amino acids. In the original workflow: By means of reference gene primer amplification, nucleated cell counts were estimated. Generated by immunoSEQ multiplex PCR, the TCRdb table keeps only in-frame clones and is missing some. The V and J calls and clone size are taken from that table; D and trimming were inferred from the DNA. This sample has 70,000 to 95,000 clones; roughly 88% occur once, and the top ten carry about 22%. The sequenced sample was peripheral blood. The chain is built from TRBV2 and TRBJ1-5; D is perhaps TRBD1 (6 bases). The TCR sequence derives from a woman aged 45-59 years with acute or convalescent COVID-19. In nucleotides, the CDR3 is TGTGCCAGCAGGAGCCCGGGACCCGAGGGATCGATCGGCCAGGGGAATCAGCCCCAGCATTTT. This gives the protein CASRSPGPEGSIGQGNQPQHF.